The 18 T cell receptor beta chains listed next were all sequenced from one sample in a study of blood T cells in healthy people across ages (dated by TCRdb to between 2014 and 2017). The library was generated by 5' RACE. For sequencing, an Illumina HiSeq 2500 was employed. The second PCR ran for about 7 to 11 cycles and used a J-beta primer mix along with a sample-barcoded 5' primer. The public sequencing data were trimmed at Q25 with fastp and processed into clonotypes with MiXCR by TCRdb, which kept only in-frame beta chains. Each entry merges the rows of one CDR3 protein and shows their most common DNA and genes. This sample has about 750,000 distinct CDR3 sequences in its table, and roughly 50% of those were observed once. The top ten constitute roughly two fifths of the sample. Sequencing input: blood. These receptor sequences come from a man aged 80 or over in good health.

The CDR3 here is CASRLTGGVNNQPQHF. CDR3 sequence (DNA): TGTGCCAGCAGACTGACAGGCGGTGTTAACAATCAGCCCCAGCATTTT. This chain links TRBV2 with TRBJ1-5, with D maybe TRBD1 (6 bases). V was clipped by 6 bases and J by 3 bases, with 18 bases between them. This CDR3 comprises 16 residues. CDR1 SNHLY and CDR2 FYNNEI come from the germline V gene.

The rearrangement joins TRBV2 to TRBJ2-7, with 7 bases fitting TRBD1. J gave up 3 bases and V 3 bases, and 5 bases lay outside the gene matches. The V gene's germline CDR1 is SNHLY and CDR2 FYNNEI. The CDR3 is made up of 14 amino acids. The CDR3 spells CASSEGRGNYEQYF. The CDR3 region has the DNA TGTGCCAGCAGTGAGGGCAGGGGGAACTACGAGCAGTACTTC. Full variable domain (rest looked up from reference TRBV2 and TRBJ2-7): EPEVTQTPSHQVTQMGQEVILRCVPISNHLYFYWYRQILGQKVEFLVSFYNNEISEKSEIFDDQFSVERPDGSNFTLKIRSTKLEDSAMYFCASSEGRGNYEQYFGPGTRLTVT.

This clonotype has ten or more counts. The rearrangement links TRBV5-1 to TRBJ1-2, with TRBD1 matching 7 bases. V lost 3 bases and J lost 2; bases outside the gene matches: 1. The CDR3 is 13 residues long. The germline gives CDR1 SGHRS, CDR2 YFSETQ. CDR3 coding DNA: TGCGCCAGCAGCTCACAGGGGAACTATGGCTACACCTTC. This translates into CASSSQGNYGYTF.

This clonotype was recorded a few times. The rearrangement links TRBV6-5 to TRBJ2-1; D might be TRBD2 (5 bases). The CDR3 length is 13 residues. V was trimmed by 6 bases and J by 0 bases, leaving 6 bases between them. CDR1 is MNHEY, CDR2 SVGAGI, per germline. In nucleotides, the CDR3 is TGTGCCAGCAGACGGGGCTCCTACAATGAGCAGTTCTTC. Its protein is CASRRGSYNEQFF.

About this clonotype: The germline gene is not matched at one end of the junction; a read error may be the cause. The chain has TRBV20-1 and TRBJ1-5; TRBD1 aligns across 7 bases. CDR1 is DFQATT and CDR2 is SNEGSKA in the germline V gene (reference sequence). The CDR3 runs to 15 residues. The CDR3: CSAPGGQDSDQPQHF. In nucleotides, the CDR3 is TGCAGTGCCCCTGGCGGACAGGATAGCGATCAGCCCCAGCATTTT.

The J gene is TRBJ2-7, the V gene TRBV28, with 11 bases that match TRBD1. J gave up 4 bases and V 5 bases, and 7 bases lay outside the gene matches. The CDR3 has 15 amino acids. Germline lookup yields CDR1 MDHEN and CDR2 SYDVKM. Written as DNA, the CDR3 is TGTGCCAGCAGTGGGACAGGGGGAGAAGGGTACGAGCAGTACTTC. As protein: CASSGTGGEGYEQYF.

CDR3 sequence reads: CASSPAGTQKNIQYF. The CDR3 DNA reads as TGTGCCAGCAGCCCGGCCGGGACACAGAAAAACATTCAGTACTTC. V usage is TRBV5-4 and J usage is TRBJ2-7, with D perhaps matching TRBD1 (6 bases). TRBJ2-4 matches the DNA end more closely, so the J call is doubtful. This CDR3 has 15 residues. Germline V gene sequence: CDR1 SGHNT, CDR2 YYREEE (reference sequence).

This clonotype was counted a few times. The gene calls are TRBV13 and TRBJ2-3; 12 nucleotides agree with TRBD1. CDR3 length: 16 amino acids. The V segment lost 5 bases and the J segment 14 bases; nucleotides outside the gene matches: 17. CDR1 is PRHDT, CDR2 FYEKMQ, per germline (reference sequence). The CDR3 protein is CASSRRDRGQLRYAYF. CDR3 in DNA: TGTGCCAGCAGCCGCCGGGACAGGGGGCAATTGAGATACGCGTATTTT. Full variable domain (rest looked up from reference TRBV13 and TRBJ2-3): AAGVIQSPRHLIKEKRETATLKCYPIPRHDTVYWYQQGPGQDPQFLISFYEKMQSDKGSIPDRFSAQQFSDYHSELNMSSLELGDSALYFCASSRRDRGQLRYAYFGPGTRLTVL.

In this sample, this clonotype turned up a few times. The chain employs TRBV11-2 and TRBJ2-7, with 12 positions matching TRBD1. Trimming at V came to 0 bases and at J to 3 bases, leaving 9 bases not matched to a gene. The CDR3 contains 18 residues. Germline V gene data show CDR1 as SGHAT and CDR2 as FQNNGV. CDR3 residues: CASSLETGTGGRYYEQYF. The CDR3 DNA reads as TGTGCCAGCAGCTTAGAAACAGGGACAGGGGGCAGATACTACGAGCAGTACTTC.

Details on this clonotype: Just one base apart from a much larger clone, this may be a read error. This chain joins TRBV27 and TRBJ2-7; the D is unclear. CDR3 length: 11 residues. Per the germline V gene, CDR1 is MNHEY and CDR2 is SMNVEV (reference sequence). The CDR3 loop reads CTSRNTYEQYF. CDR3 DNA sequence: TGTACCAGCAGGAACACCTACGAGCAGTACTTC.

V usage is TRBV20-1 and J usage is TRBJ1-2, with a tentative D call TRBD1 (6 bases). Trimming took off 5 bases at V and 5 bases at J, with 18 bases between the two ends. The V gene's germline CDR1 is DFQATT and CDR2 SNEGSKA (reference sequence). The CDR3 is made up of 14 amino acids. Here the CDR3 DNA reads TGCAGTGCTGAACCTGCAGGGGAGTTATATGGCTACACCTTC. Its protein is CSAEPAGELYGYTF.

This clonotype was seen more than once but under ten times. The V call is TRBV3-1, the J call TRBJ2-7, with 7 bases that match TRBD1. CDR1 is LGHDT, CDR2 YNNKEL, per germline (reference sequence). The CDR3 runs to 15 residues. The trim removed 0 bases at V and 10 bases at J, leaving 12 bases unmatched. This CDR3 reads CASSQDSGPKGAQYF. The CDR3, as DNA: TGTGCCAGCAGCCAAGATTCCGGACCTAAGGGGGCCCAGTACTTC.

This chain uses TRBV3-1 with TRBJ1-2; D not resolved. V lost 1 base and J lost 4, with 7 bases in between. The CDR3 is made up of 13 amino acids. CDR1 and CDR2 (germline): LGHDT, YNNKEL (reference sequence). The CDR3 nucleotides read TGTGCCAGCAGCCAAGGGAACGTCTATGGCTACACCTTC. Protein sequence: CASSQGNVYGYTF.

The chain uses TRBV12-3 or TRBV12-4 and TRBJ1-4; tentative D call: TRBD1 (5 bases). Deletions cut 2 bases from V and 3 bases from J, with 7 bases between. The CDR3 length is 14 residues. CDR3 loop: CASSLRTPNEKLFF. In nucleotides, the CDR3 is TGTGCCAGCAGTTTACGGACACCTAATGAAAAACTGTTTTTT.

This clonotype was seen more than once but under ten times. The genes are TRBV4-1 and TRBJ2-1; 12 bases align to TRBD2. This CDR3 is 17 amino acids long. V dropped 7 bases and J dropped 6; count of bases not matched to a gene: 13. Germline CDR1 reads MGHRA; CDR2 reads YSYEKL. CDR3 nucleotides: TGCGCCAGCACCCAGCAGGCTCTAGCGGGAGGGCGCAATGAGCAGTTCTTC. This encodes CASTQQALAGGRNEQFF.

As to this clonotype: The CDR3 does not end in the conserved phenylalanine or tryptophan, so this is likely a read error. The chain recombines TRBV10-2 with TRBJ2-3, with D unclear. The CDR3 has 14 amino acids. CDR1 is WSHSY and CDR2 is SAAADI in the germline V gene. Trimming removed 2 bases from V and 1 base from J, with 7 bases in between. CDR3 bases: TGCGCCAGCAGTGAGAGCGTACGCACAGATACGCAGTATTAT. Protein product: CASSESVRTDTQYY.

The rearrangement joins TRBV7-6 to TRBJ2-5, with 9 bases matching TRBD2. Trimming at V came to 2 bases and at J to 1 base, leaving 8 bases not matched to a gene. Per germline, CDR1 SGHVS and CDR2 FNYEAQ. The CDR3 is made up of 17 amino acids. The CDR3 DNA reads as TGTGCCAGCAGCTTAAGGCTAGCGGGGTTCGTCCAAGAGACCCAGTACTTC. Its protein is CASSLRLAGFVQETQYF.

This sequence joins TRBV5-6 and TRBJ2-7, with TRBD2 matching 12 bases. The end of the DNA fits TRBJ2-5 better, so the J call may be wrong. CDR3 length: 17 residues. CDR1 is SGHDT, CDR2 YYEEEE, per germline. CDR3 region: CASSPRLAGVSQETQYF. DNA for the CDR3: TGTGCCAGCAGCCCACGACTAGCGGGAGTTTCCCAAGAGACCCAGTACTTC.